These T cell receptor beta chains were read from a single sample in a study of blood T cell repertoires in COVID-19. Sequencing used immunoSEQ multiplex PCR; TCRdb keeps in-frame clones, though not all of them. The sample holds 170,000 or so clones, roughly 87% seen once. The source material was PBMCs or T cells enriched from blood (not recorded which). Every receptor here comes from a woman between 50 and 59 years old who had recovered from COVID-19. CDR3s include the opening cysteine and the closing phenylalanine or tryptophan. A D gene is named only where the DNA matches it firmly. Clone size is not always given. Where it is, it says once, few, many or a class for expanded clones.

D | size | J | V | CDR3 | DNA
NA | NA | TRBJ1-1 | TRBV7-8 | CASSLSQNTEAFF | TGTGCCAGCAGCTTGAGTCAGAACACTGAAGCTTTCTTT
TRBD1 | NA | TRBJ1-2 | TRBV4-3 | CASSHAGTGASSGGYTF | TGCGCCAGCAGCCATGCCGGGACAGGAGCCTCCTCGGGTGGCTACACCTTC
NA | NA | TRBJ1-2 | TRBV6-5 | CASSPPETAIYGYTF | TGTGCCAGCAGTCCCCCGGAGACAGCCATCTATGGCTACACCTTC
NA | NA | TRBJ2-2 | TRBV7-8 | CASSLVSRTTPPPGELFF | TGTGCCAGCAGCTTAGTTTCCCGGACTACTCCACCCCCGGGGGAGCTGTTTTTT
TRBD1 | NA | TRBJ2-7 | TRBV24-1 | CATSESGTGKTYEQYF | TGTGCCACCAGTGAATCCGGGACAGGGAAGACCTACGAGCAGTACTTC
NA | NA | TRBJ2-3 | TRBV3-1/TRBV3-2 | CASSQDRSVDTQYF | TGTGCCAGCAGCCAAGATCGGTCGGTAGATACGCAGTATTTT
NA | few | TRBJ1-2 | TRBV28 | CASSFDRGYTF | TGTGCCAGCAGTTTCGACAGGGGCTACACCTTC
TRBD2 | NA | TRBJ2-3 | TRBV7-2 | CASSLGRPSGRKTANTQYF | TGTGCCAGCAGCTTAGGTAGGCCTAGCGGGAGGAAGACGGCAAATACGCAGTATTTT
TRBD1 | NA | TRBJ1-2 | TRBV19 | CASSWRTGGVLDYGYTF | TGTGCCAGTAGCTGGAGGACAGGGGGCGTTTTGGACTATGGCTACACCTTC
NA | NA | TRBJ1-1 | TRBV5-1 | CASVGQRNTEAFF | TGCGCCAGCGTAGGACAGCGGAACACTGAAGCTTTCTTT
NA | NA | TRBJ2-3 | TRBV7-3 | CASSLSWTADTQYF | TGTGCCAGCAGCTTATCGTGGACAGCAGATACGCAGTATTTT
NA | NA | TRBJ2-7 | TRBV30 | CAWSPTRVEQYF | TGTGCCTGGAGTCCTACGCGGGTCGAGCAGTACTTC
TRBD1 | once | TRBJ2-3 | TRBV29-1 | CSVEAGTADTQYF | TGCAGCGTTGAAGCAGGGACAGCAGATACGCAGTATTTT
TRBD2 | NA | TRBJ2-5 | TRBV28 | CASSLPLAGGGTQYF | TGTGCCAGCAGCTTACCGCTAGCGGGAGGTGGGACCCAGTACTTC
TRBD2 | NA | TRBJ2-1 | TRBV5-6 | CASSLISGQHNEQFF | TGTGCCAGCAGCCTGATTAGCGGGCAACACAATGAGCAGTTCTTC
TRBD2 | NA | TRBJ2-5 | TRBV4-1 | CASSQDALAGVRETQYF | TGCGCCAGCAGCCAAGATGCGCTAGCGGGCGTCCGAGAGACCCAGTACTTC
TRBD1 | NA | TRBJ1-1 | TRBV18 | CASSGGQGMKNTEAFF | TGTGCCAGCTCAGGAGGACAGGGGATGAAGAACACTGAAGCTTTCTTT
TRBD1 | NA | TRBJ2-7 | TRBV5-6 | CASSPGQGLPEQYF | TGTGCCAGCAGCCCGGGACAGGGCCTCCCCGAGCAGTACTTC
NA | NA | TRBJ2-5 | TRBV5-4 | CASSPGAQKETQYF | TGTGCCAGCAGCCCTGGGGCACAGAAAGAGACCCAGTACTTC
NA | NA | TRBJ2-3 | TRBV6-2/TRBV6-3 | CASSYSRAGTTSTDTQYF | TGTGCCAGCAGTTACTCTCGGGCCGGGACAACTAGCACAGATACGCAGTATTTT
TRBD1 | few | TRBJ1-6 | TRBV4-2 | CASSQDRGTGNSPLHF | TGTGCCAGCAGCCAAGATAGGGGGACAGGGAATTCACCCCTCCACTTT
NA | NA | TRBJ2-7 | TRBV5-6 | CASSLWGGGTSYEQYF | TGTGCCAGCAGCTTGTGGGGAGGCGGAACCTCCTACGAGCAGTACTTC
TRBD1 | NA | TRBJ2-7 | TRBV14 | CASSQGVQGRYEQYF | TGTGCCAGCAGCCAAGGTGTACAGGGGCGCTACGAGCAGTACTTC
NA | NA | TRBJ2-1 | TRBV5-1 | CASSLVGDSNEQFF | TGCGCCAGCAGCTTGGTGGGAGATTCCAATGAGCAGTTCTTC
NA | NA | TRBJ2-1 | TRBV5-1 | CASSSGFGEQFF | TGCGCCAGCAGCTCTGGTTTCGGTGAGCAGTTCTTC
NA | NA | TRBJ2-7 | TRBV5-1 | CASSRGTTYEQYF | TGCGCCAGCAGCCGCGGCACCACCTACGAGCAGTACTTC
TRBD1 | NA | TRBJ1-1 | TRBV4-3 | CASSRDRGTEAFF | TGCGCCAGCAGCCGGGACAGGGGCACTGAAGCTTTCTTT
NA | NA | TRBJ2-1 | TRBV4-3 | CASSRGPMEGYEQFF | TGCGCCAGCAGTCGAGGTCCCATGGAGGGCTACGAGCAGTTCTTC
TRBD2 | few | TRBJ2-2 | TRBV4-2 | CASSPSKASGTTGELFF | TGTGCCAGCAGCCCAAGTAAGGCTAGCGGGACCACCGGGGAGCTGTTTTTT
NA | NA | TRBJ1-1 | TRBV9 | CASSADLGKEAFF | TGTGCCAGCAGCGCAGACCTGGGCAAGGAAGCTTTCTTT
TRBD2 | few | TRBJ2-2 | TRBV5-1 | CASSFGAGDNTGELFF | TGCGCCAGCAGCTTCGGTGCGGGAGATAACACCGGGGAGCTGTTTTTT
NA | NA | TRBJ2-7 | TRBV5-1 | CASSLGTGRGVYEQYF | TGCGCCAGCAGCTTGGGTACGGGGCGCGGGGTCTACGAGCAGTACTTC
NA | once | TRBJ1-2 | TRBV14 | CASSPVVNYGYTF | TGTGCCAGCAGCCCCGTAGTCAACTATGGCTACACCTTC
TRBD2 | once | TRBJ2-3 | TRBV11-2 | CASSSRTSGRADTQYF | TGTGCCAGCAGCTCCAGGACTAGCGGGAGAGCAGATACGCAGTATTTT
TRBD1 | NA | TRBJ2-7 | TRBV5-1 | CASSPGQGDYEQYF | TGCGCCAGCAGCCCCGGACAGGGCGACTACGAGCAGTACTTC
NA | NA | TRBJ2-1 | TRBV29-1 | CSVAARANEQFF | TGCAGCGTTGCGGCGAGGGCGAATGAGCAGTTCTTC
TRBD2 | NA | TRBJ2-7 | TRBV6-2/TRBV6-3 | CASSYGGESYEQYF | TGTGCCAGCAGTTACGGGGGGGAATCCTACGAGCAGTACTTC
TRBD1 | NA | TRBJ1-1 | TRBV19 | CASSTGGQGMIAEAFF | TGTGCCAGTAGTACAGGGGGACAGGGGATGATTGCTGAAGCTTTCTTT
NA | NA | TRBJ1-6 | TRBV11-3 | CASSSTGLVTLHF | TGTGCCAGCAGCTCCACTGGGCTTGTAACCCTCCACTTT
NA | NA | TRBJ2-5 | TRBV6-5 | CASSLAQAAVGETQYF | TGTGCCAGCAGTTTGGCTCAGGCAGCCGTGGGAGAGACCCAGTACTTC
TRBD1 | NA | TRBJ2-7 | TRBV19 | CASSARTGEATYEQYF | TGTGCCAGTAGTGCCAGGACAGGGGAGGCTACCTACGAGCAGTACTTC
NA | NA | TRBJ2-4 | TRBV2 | CASSVKAGIQYF | TGTGCCAGCAGTGTAAAGGCCGGGATTCAGTACTTC
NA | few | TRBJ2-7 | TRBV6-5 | CASRTTPQGYEQYF | TGTGCCAGCAGAACCACCCCCCAGGGCTACGAGCAGTACTTC
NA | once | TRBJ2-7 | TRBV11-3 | CASSPTGHPTYYEQYF | TGTGCCAGCAGCCCCACCGGACACCCAACCTACTACGAGCAGTACTTC
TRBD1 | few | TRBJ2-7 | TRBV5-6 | CASSSRQGRGEQYF | TGTGCCAGCAGCTCCCGACAGGGGCGGGGCGAGCAGTACTTC
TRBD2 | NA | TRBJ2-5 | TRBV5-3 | CARSRIQRNTSGHTSQETQYF | TGTGCCAGAAGCCGGATACAGAGAAACACTAGCGGGCATACCTCCCAAGAGACCCAGTACTTC
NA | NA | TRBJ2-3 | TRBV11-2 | CASSLGVGAGTGDTQYF | TGTGCCAGCAGCTTAGGAGTTGGAGCGGGCACGGGAGATACGCAGTATTTT
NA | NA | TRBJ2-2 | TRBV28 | CASSFLGGRTGELFF | TGTGCCAGCAGTTTTTTGGGGGGGCGCACCGGGGAGCTGTTTTTT
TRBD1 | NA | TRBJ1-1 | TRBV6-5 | CASSTRQGRNTEAFF | TGTGCCAGCAGTACCCGACAGGGGCGGAACACTGAAGCTTTCTTT
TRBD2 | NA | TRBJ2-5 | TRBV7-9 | CASNSAGGVRETQYF | TGTGCCAGCAATTCCGCGGGAGGAGTAAGAGAGACCCAGTACTTC
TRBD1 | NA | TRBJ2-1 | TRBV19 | CASSYSRTGVDEQFF | TGTGCCAGTAGTTACTCGAGGACAGGGGTGGATGAGCAGTTCTTC
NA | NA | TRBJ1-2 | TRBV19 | CASSDTAGIDGYTF | TGTGCCAGTTCTGACACGGCGGGTATCGATGGCTACACCTTC